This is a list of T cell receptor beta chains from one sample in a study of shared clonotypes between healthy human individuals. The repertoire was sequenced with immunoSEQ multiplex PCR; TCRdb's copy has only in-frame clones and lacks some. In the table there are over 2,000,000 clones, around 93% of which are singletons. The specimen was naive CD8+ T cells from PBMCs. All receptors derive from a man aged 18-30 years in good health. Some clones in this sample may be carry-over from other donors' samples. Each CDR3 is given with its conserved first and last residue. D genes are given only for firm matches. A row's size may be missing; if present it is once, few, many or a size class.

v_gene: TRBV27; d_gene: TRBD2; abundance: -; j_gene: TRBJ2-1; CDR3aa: CASSLLAGVWNEQFF; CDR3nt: TGTGCCAGCAGTTTACTCGCGGGAGTCTGGAATGAGCAGTTCTTC
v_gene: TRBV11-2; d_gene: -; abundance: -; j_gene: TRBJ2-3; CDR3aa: CASSPRPQATDTQYF; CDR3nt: TGTGCCAGCAGCCCTCGGCCGCAAGCCACAGATACGCAGTATTTT
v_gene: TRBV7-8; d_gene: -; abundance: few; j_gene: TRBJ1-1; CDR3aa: CASSPMGSEAFF; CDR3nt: TGTGCCAGCAGCCCTATGGGGTCTGAAGCTTTCTTT
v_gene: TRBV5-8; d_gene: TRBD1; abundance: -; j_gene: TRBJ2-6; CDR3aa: CASSSRTGVAGANVLTF; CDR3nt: TGTGCCAGCAGCTCGCGGACAGGGGTGGCTGGGGCCAACGTCCTGACTTTC
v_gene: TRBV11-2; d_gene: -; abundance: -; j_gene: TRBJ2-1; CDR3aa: CASSFLNEQFF; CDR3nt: TGTGCCAGCAGCTTTCTCAATGAGCAGTTCTTC
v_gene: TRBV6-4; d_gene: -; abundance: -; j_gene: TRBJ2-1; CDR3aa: CASSLLAGSSYNEQFF; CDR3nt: TGTGCCAGCAGCCTACTAGCTGGAAGCTCCTACAATGAGCAGTTCTTC
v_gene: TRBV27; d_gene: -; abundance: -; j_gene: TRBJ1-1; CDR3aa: CASSLIQGRGPTEAFF; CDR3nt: TGTGCCAGCAGTTTAATCCAGGGCAGGGGCCCCACTGAAGCTTTCTTT
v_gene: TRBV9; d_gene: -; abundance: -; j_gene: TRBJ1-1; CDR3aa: CASSVAEGLTAWNTEAFF; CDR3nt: TGTGCCAGCAGCGTAGCTGAGGGTTTAACGGCTTGGAACACTGAAGCTTTCTTT
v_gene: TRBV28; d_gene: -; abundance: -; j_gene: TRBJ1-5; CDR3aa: CASTSRGQPQHF; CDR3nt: TGTGCCAGCACCTCTCGAGGACAGCCCCAGCATTTT
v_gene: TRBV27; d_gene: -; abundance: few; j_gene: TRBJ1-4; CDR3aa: CATQARTNEKLFF; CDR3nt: TGTGCCACTCAGGCAAGGACTAATGAAAAACTGTTTTTT
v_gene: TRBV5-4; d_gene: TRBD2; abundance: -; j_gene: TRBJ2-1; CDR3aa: CAVPRGAGGYNEQFF; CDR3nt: TGTGCCGTCCCTCGCGGAGCGGGAGGCTACAATGAGCAGTTCTTC
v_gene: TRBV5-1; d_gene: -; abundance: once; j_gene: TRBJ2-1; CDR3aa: CASRIDNEQFF; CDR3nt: TGCGCCAGCAGGATAGACAATGAGCAGTTCTTC
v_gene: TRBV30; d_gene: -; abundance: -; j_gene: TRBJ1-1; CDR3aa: CAWSFRERTEAFF; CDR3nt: TGTGCCTGGAGTTTCAGGGAAAGGACTGAAGCTTTCTTT
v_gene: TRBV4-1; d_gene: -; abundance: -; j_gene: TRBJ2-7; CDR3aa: CASSLWTSGNEQYF; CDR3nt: TGCGCCAGCAGTCTTTGGACATCCGGGAATGAGCAGTACTTC
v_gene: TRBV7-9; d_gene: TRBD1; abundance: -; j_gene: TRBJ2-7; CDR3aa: CASSSPWDRGHF; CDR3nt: TGTGCCAGCAGCTCACCATGGGACAGGGGGCACTTC
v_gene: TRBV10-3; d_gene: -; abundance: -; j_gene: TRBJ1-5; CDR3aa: CAISEGGNQPQHF; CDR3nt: TGTGCCATCAGTGAGGGAGGCAATCAGCCCCAGCATTTT